The sequence of this T cell receptor (beta chain) was determined in a study of blood T cell repertoires in COVID-19. Study-wide context: Samples came from the United States, Italy and Spain, spanning acute and convalescent COVID-19. Sample material is recorded as cDNA or gDNA derived from T cells, B-cell-depleted T cells, or PBMCs.

Only in-frame clones appear in the TCRdb table, and some are missing; sequencing was by immunoSEQ multiplex PCR. The sample lists fewer than 350,000 clones; roughly 90% were seen once. This TCR derives from a woman aged 25 to 39 with COVID-19, enrolled during active disease. The specimen sequenced was peripheral blood.

In DNA, the CDR3 is TGTGCCAGCACATTAGGGGGTGCTGGAAACACCATATATTTT. Translating it yields CASTLGGAGNTIYF. The V gene is TRBV6-5, the J gene TRBJ1-3, with a weak D call TRBD1 (6 bases). This CDR3 has 14 amino acids. Deletions cut 7 bases from V and 2 bases from J, with 12 bases between. Germline-derived CDR1 and CDR2 are MNHEY and SVGAGI.